Below are 5 T cell receptor beta chains sequenced from a single sample in a study of blood T cell repertoires in COVID-19. The protocol was immunoSEQ multiplex PCR, while the TCRdb copy is restricted to in-frame clones and leaves out a portion. The sample carries 130,000 to 150,000 clones, 84% recorded once. Sequencing used peripheral blood. The receptors were sampled from a human donor in a cohort sampled during active COVID-19.

This clone was detected once. The rearrangement uses TRBV7-2 and TRBJ2-5; 8 nucleotides agree with TRBD1. Trimming cost V 5 bases and J 5 bases; bases outside gene matches: 7. This CDR3 region has 14 residues. The germline CDR1 and CDR2 sequences are SGHTA and FQGNSA. The CDR3 protein is CASSAPGGWETQYF. The CDR3, as DNA: TGTGCCAGCAGCGCCCCAGGGGGCTGGGAGACCCAGTACTTC.

This chain uses TRBV7-2 with TRBJ2-4; D gene ambiguous. This CDR3 region has 13 residues. The V gene's germline CDR1 is SGHTA and CDR2 FQGNSA. V shed 2 bases and J shed 15 bases, with 17 bases lying between them. DNA for the CDR3: TGTGCCAGCAGCTTAAATTGGGCCTCAGATCGGTACTTC. This gives the protein CASSLNWASDRYF.

A few counts support this clone. The chain has TRBV7-2 and TRBJ1-4; tentatively, D is TRBD1 (6 bases). V was cut by 1 base and J by 5 bases, with 11 bases left in between. CDR1 is SGHTA and CDR2 is FQGNSA in the germline V gene. The CDR3 contains 15 residues. CDR3 in amino acids: CASSLGAGANEKLFF. CDR3 DNA: TGTGCCAGCAGCTTAGGGGCAGGGGCGAATGAAAAACTGTTTTTT.

The chain links TRBV24-1 to TRBJ2-7; 7 bases are shared with TRBD1. There are 13 residues in the CDR3. Germline lookup yields CDR1 KGHDR and CDR2 SFDVKD. The ends lost 4 bases at V and 4 bases at J; junction bases unmatched: 3. CDR3 sequence reads: CATSDGTAYEQYF. The CDR3, as DNA: TGTGCCACCAGTGACGGGACAGCATACGAGCAGTACTTC.

The chain couples TRBV5-8 to TRBJ2-1; 10 nucleotides agree with TRBD1. The germline gives CDR1 SGHTS, CDR2 YDEGEE. CDR3 length equals 18 residues. The junction had 11 bases not matched to a gene; V was cut back by 5 bases and J by 0 bases. Written as DNA, the CDR3 is TGTGCCAGCAGGCGAAGGACAGGGGGATGGGGCTCCTACAATGAGCAGTTCTTC. Amino acids: CASRRRTGGWGSYNEQFF.